Shown below are 25 T cell receptor beta chains from a single sample sequenced in a study of control samples from healthy donors and cancer patients (dated by TCRdb to about 2020). The library came from the immunoSEQ multiplex PCR assay. In its TCRdb copy, this immuneACCESS table keeps in-frame sequences only and misses some clones. Where compared with another copy, unresolved V genes explain less than half of these, and the others have no known cause. Across this sample there are over 90,000 clones, with around 90% seen only once. The top ten clones comprise about 2.5% of the sample. The sequenced sample was blood. The source is a woman aged 18 to 35 in good health.

The chain employs TRBV9 and TRBJ1-2; TRBD1 might be the D (5 bases). The germline CDR1 and CDR2 sequences are SGDLS and YYNGEE. This CDR3 is built from 15 residues. V was shortened by 0 bases and J by 8 bases, with 17 bases between the two germline ends. The CDR3 protein is CASSVGPGLVRGYTF. The CDR3 DNA follows: TGTGCCAGCAGCGTAGGTCCAGGGCTTGTCAGGGGCTACACCTTC.

V usage is TRBV2 and J usage is TRBJ2-1; maybe TRBD1 (5 bases). The V end was cut by 2 bases, the J end by 5 bases, with 10 bases between. The CDR3 loop spans 14 amino acids. Germline V gene sequence: CDR1 SNHLY, CDR2 FYNNEI. DNA of the CDR3: TGTGCCAGCAGTGAACTTCTGGGGCACAATGAGCAGTTCTTC. This translates into CASSELLGHNEQFF.

The chain's CDR3 is CAMSGQTNTEAFF. CDR3 sequence (DNA): TGTGCCATGTCGGGACAAACGAACACTGAAGCTTTCTTT. This rearrangement joins TRBV10-3 to TRBJ1-1, with D maybe TRBD1 (6 bases). V was cut by 9 bases and J by 1 base, with 12 bases left in between. The CDR3 length is 13 residues. From germline, CDR1 is ENHRY and CDR2 SYGVKD.

V and J are TRBV29-1 and TRBJ2-1; 8 positions agree with TRBD1. Germline V gives CDR1 SQVTM, CDR2 ANQGSEA. The CDR3 contains 17 residues. V gave up 4 bases and J gave up 0 bases; unmatched junction bases: 11. The CDR3 region has the DNA TGCAGCGTTGTGTGGACAGGGTCTAAAAGCTCCTACAATGAGCAGTTCTTC. Translated, it gives CSVVWTGSKSSYNEQFF.

CDR3 sequence (DNA): TGTGCCAGCGGCCGCACAGATACGCAGTATTTT. It codes for CASGRTDTQYF. The chain employs TRBV2 and TRBJ2-3, with no clear D. The germline V gene has CDR1 SNHLY and CDR2 FYNNEI. This CDR3 has 11 amino acids. The V gene lost 8 bases and the J gene lost 1 base, with 4 bases spanning the gap.

This chain uses TRBV27 with TRBJ2-7, with D tentatively TRBD2 (5 bases). The CDR3 runs 13 residues. Germline CDR1 reads MNHEY; CDR2 reads SMNVEV (reference sequence). The germline V and J ends were trimmed by 5 bases and 2 bases, with 10 bases remaining between them. The CDR3 nucleotides are TGTGCCAGCAGTCCCCGGGAAACCTACGAGCAGTACTTC. It codes for CASSPRETYEQYF.

The rearrangement joins TRBV27 to TRBJ2-5, with D tentatively TRBD1 or TRBD2 (5 bases each). CDR3 length: 14 residues. Germline CDR1 reads MNHEY; CDR2 reads SMNVEV (reference sequence). Trimming took 0 bases from V and 7 from J, leaving 12 bases between them. CDR3 protein: CASSLSRGAGTQYF. CDR3 bases: TGTGCCAGCAGTTTATCGAGAGGGGCCGGGACCCAGTACTTC.

The rearrangement links TRBV6-5 to TRBJ1-3; D not resolved. Germline V gene data show CDR1 as MNHEY and CDR2 as SVGAGI. The V and J ends lost 6 bases and 3 bases respectively, with 12 bases between them. The CDR3 is 14 residues long. CDR3 DNA sequence: TGTGCCAGCAGGTCCTCGGGGATTGGAAACACCATATATTTT. It codes for CASRSSGIGNTIYF.

This chain links TRBV10-3 with TRBJ2-3; the D is unclear. The V gene's germline CDR1 is ENHRY and CDR2 SYGVKD. V lost 5 bases and J lost 2, with 14 bases in between. The CDR3 has 15 residues. The CDR3 is CAISTEPSYTDTQYF. CDR3 DNA sequence: TGTGCCATCAGTACCGAACCTTCTTACACAGATACGCAGTATTTT.

This clone was counted once. The chain carries TRBV6-1 and TRBJ2-5, with TRBD2 matching 12 bases. Germline CDR1 MNHNS, CDR2 SASEGT. This CDR3 contains 18 residues. The V segment lost 2 bases and the J segment 5 bases; nucleotides outside the gene matches: 12. The CDR3 sequence: CASSESRLAGGLRETQYF. CDR3 DNA sequence: TGTGCCAGCAGTGAAAGCCGGCTAGCGGGGGGGCTTAGGGAGACCCAGTACTTC.

The chain is built from TRBV3-1 (or the pseudogene TRBV3-2) and TRBJ2-7, with D perhaps matching TRBD2 (5 bases). CDR3 length: 15 residues. Per the germline V gene, CDR1 is LGHDT and CDR2 is YNNKEL (reference sequence). Trimming left V 0 bases short and J 5 bases short, with 14 bases between. CDR3 protein: CASSQDGLEEDEQYF. CDR3 bases: TGTGCCAGCAGCCAAGATGGGCTAGAGGAGGACGAGCAGTACTTC.

The V call is TRBV28, the J call TRBJ1-2, with D possibly being TRBD1 (5 bases). Trimming took 1 base from V and 7 from J, leaving 10 bases between them. Germline CDR1 and CDR2: MDHEN and SYDVKM. CDR3 length: 13 residues. This CDR3 is CASSLLGGGGYTF. CDR3 DNA: TGTGCCAGCAGTTTATTGGGTGGGGGTGGCTACACCTTC.

This clone was seen a few times. The chain has TRBV3-1 (or the pseudogene TRBV3-2) and TRBJ1-5; D unclear. Deletions cut 4 bases from V and 5 bases from J, with 9 bases between. The germline gives CDR1 LGHDT, CDR2 YNNKEL (reference sequence). The CDR3 contains 13 residues. CDR3 sequence reads: CASSPRPDQPQHF. The CDR3 DNA follows: TGTGCCAGCAGCCCCCGACCGGATCAGCCCCAGCATTTT.

This chain joins TRBV27 and TRBJ2-7; unclear D gene. The CDR3 is 12 residues long. From germline, CDR1 is MNHEY and CDR2 SMNVEV (reference sequence). V lost 11 bases to trimming and J lost 0 bases, with 11 bases between them. DNA of the CDR3: TGTGCCGGCTTCTCGAGCTCCTACGAGCAGTACTTC. It specifies CAGFSSSYEQYF.

This CDR3 reads CASSLTSSLETQYF. As DNA, the CDR3 is TGTGCCAGCAGCTTGACTAGCTCTCTAGAGACCCAGTACTTC. The chain combines TRBV5-4 with TRBJ2-5; TRBD2 might be the D (6 bases). Germline CDR1 reads SGHNT; CDR2 reads YYREEE (reference sequence). V was cut by 1 base and J by 4 bases, with 11 bases left in between. The CDR3 loop spans 14 amino acids.

The CDR3 here is CASSQAAGVGGGYTF. The DNA for the CDR3 is TGCGCCAGCAGCCAAGCCGCAGGGGTTGGGGGGGGCTACACCTTC. This chain links TRBV4-3 with TRBJ1-2; tentatively, D is TRBD1 (6 bases). Germline CDR1 LGHNA, CDR2 YSLEER. The length of the CDR3 is 15 residues. The V gene lost 1 base and the J gene lost 8 bases, with 17 bases spanning the gap.

The gene calls are TRBV4-2 and TRBJ2-1; 8 nucleotides align to TRBD2. CDR3 length equals 22 residues. Germline V gene data show CDR1 as LGHNA and CDR2 as YNFKEQ. J gave up 2 bases and V 3 bases, and 24 bases lay outside the gene matches. The CDR3 loop is CASSQDSWQTLSRGGAYNEQFF. The CDR3, as DNA: TGTGCCAGCAGCCAGGATTCCTGGCAAACCTTGTCCCGGGGGGGGGCCTACAATGAGCAGTTCTTC.

The J gene is TRBJ2-7, the V gene TRBV7-6, with D possibly being TRBD1 (6 bases). In germline, CDR1 is SGHVS, CDR2 FNYEAQ. Trimming took 5 bases from V and 2 from J, leaving 13 bases between them. This CDR3 has 14 amino acids. CDR3 bases: TGTGCCAGCAGCCGGGCAGGGGTAACCTACGAGCAGTACTTC. Protein sequence: CASSRAGVTYEQYF.

The V and J genes are TRBV11-3 and TRBJ2-1; D not certain. The germline V and J ends were trimmed by 1 base and 4 bases, with 17 bases remaining between them. The CDR3 has 17 amino acids. CDR1 SGHNT and CDR2 YENEEA come from the germline V gene. In DNA, the CDR3 is TGTGCCAGCAGCTTAGTTTCCGCCCCCAAGGGATACAATGAGCAGTTCTTC. Its translation is CASSLVSAPKGYNEQFF.

The chain joins TRBV3-1 (or the pseudogene TRBV3-2) to TRBJ2-7, with D uncertain. The CDR3 runs 14 residues. Between the trimmed V and J ends, which lost 0 bases and 2 bases, there was a span of 8 bases. Germline lookup yields CDR1 LGHDT and CDR2 YNNKEL (reference sequence). The CDR3 here is CASSQEHWAYEQYF. CDR3 bases: TGTGCCAGCAGCCAAGAGCATTGGGCCTACGAGCAGTACTTC.

This chain uses TRBV28 with TRBJ2-7; the D is unclear. Trimming shortened V by 3 bases and J by 3 bases, and 9 bases separated the two germline ends. Germline V lookup: CDR1 MDHEN, CDR2 SYDVKM. CDR3 length: 13 residues. CDR3 sequence (DNA): TGTGCCAGCAGTTTTTCCACCGTCTACGAGCAGTACTTC. Protein sequence: CASSFSTVYEQYF.

This clone was picked up a small number of times. In nucleotides, the CDR3 is TGTGCCAGCAGTGAATTGGCTAGCGGGACCTACGAGCAGTACTTC. This codes for CASSELASGTYEQYF. This chain joins TRBV2 and TRBJ2-7; TRBD2 agrees at 9 bases. This CDR3 has 15 amino acids. V trimming: 2 bases; J trimming: 2 bases; junction bases outside the gene matches: 4. CDR1 and CDR2 from the germline V gene are SNHLY and FYNNEI. Variable domain in full (rest from reference TRBV2 and TRBJ2-7): EPEVTQTPSHQVTQMGQEVILRCVPISNHLYFYWYRQILGQKVEFLVSFYNNEISEKSEIFDDQFSVERPDGSNFTLKIRSTKLEDSAMYFCASSELASGTYEQYFGPGTRLTVT.

The chain combines TRBV5-1 with TRBJ2-1, with TRBD1 identical over 10 bases. V gave up 2 bases and J gave up 4 bases; unmatched junction bases: 9. Germline assignment: CDR1 SGHRS and CDR2 YFSETQ. The length of the CDR3 is 17 residues. DNA for the CDR3: TGCGCCAGCAGCTTCTTTTCATTGGGACAGGGGTACAATGAGCAGTTCTTC. Translated: CASSFFSLGQGYNEQFF.

This clone was picked up one time. The J gene is TRBJ1-2, the V gene TRBV28; D uncertain. CDR1 is MDHEN and CDR2 is SYDVKM in the germline V gene. The CDR3 sequence is 13 residues long. Trimming left V 9 bases short and J 0 bases short, with 11 bases between. CDR3 in DNA: TGTGCCAGTCAGACGGTTACTAACTATGGCTACACCTTC. It is translated as CASQTVTNYGYTF.

The chain joins TRBV28 to TRBJ2-7, with 7 positions matching TRBD1. Germline loops: CDR1 MDHEN, CDR2 SYDVKM. Unmatched junction bases numbered 11, after V lost 4 bases and J lost 2 bases. The CDR3 spans 16 residues. The CDR3 nucleotides read TGTGCCAGCAGTTCCCCCCGAGGGGGACAGACCTACGAGCAGTACTTC. Translated: CASSSPRGGQTYEQYF.